This T cell receptor (beta chain) was captured in a study of TIL therapy for anti-PD-1-resistant metastatic lung cancer. A remark on this clone: Antigen unknown.

The immunoSEQ assay was v3. Sequenced by immunoSEQ multiplex PCR; TCRdb stores in-frame clones only, minus some. The sample has 45,000 to 75,000 clones, 69% seen once. In germline, CDR1 is SGHNT, CDR2 YENEEA. Trimming took off 1 base at V and 3 bases at J, with 9 bases between the two ends. The CDR3 contains 14 residues. Time point of the sample: pre-treatment sample, taken before nivolumab and TIL therapy. Overall study results and limits: TIL clonotype persistence in blood showed no apparent association with response.

The input for sequencing was blood, taken at baseline. The clonotype was recovered from a person aged 30 to 80 with non-small cell lung cancer. The chain carries TRBV11-3 and TRBJ2-5; D not resolved. The CDR3 bases are TGTGCCAGCAGCTTAGCTAGTTTTAAAGAGACCCAGTACTTC. Encoded protein: CASSLASFKETQYF.